This T cell receptor beta chain appears in the sequencing data of a study of tumor-infiltrating lymphocytes in oesophageal squamous cell carcinoma. This CDR3 has 12 residues. Trimming took off 6 bases at V and 0 bases at J, with 5 bases between the two ends. The V gene's germline CDR1 is SGHAT and CDR2 FQNNGV. TCRdb reanalysed the PCR reads using MiXCR and keeps one entry per CDR3 protein. The data show approximately 17,000 distinct CDR3 sequences, 40% to 45% seen once. The TCR was taken from a female donor with esophageal squamous cell carcinoma. Sequenced sample: blood. The chain joins TRBV11-2 to TRBJ2-5, with no clear D. CDR3 DNA: TGTGCCAGCAGTCGGGACCAAGAGACCCAGTACTTC. It yields the protein CASSRDQETQYF. Full variable domain (remainder filled in from reference TRBV11-2 and TRBJ2-5): EAGVAQSPRYKIIEKRQSVAFWCNPISGHATLYWYQQILGQGPKLLIQFQNNGVVDDSQLPKDRFSAERLKGVDSTLKIQPAKLEDSAVYLCASSRDQETQYFGPGTRLLVL.